These 29 T cell receptor beta chains originate from one sample sequenced in a study of OX40 agonist ivuxolimab in advanced cancers. Produced via immunoSEQ multiplex PCR; TCRdb's table is partial and in-frame only. There are 30,000 to 45,000 clones in the sample; about 87% occur only once, and around 33% lies in the top ten. This specimen was CD4+ or CD8+ T cells sorted from blood, taken in a trial of the OX40 agonist ivuxolimab. The receptors here all came from an adult with an advanced solid tumor such as melanoma, head and neck, liver or kidney cancer.

The chain uses TRBV28 and TRBJ2-7; D possibly corresponds to TRBD1 (6 bases). Germline CDR1 is MDHEN and CDR2 is SYDVKM. V was pared by 7 bases and J by 2 bases, with 12 bases between. The CDR3 is 13 amino acids. The chain's CDR3 is CASTGAQTYEQYF. CDR3 coding DNA: TGTGCCAGCACAGGGGCGCAAACCTACGAGCAGTACTTC. Full variable domain (missing parts from reference TRBV28 and TRBJ2-7): DVKVTQSSRYLVKRTGEKVFLECVQDMDHENMFWYRQDPGLGLRLIYFSYDVKMKEKGDIPEGYSVSREKKERFSLILESASTNQTSMYLCASTGAQTYEQYFGPGTRLTVT.

This clone appeared a few times. The V and J genes are TRBV14 and TRBJ1-3; D possibly corresponds to TRBD1 (5 bases). The CDR3 has 13 amino acids. V lost 5 bases, J lost 10 bases, and 15 bases lay in between. CDR1 and CDR2 from the germline V gene are SGHDN and FVKESK. Here the CDR3 DNA reads TGTGCCAGCAGCGACAGCGCGGAAACTACCATATATTTT. It encodes CASSDSAETTIYF.

A word on this clone: The same CDR3 also results from other DNA sequences found in this sample. V and J are TRBV5-1 and TRBJ2-3; no definite D call. CDR3 length: 14 amino acids. Germline assignment: CDR1 SGHRS and CDR2 YFSETQ. The V gene lost 0 bases and the J gene lost 0 bases, with 5 bases spanning the gap. The CDR3 region is CASSLGGSTDTQYF. Written as DNA, the CDR3 is TGCGCCAGCAGCTTGGGGGGAAGCACAGATACGCAGTATTTT.

The rearrangement uses TRBV18 and TRBJ1-1; the match to TRBD1 covers 9 bases. V lost 1 base to trimming and J lost 8 bases; unmatched junction nucleotides: 2. Germline V gene data show CDR1 as KGHSH and CDR2 as LQKENI. The CDR3 is 13 residues long. CDR3 sequence reads: CASSPRDRAEAFF. The CDR3, as DNA: TGTGCCAGCTCACCACGGGACAGGGCGGAAGCTTTCTTT.

This chain joins TRBV9 and TRBJ1-3; weak D call: TRBD1 (5 bases). V was cut by 2 bases and J by 1 base, with 16 bases left in between. Germline V CDR1 and CDR2: SGDLS, YYNGEE. The CDR3 sequence is 17 residues long. DNA for the CDR3: TGTGCCAGCAGCGTTAACGGTCGGGGGTTGTCTGGAAACACCATATATTTT. Amino acids: CASSVNGRGLSGNTIYF.

The chain carries TRBV2 and TRBJ1-5; D is unclear. The CDR3 runs 13 residues. Germline-derived CDR1 and CDR2 are SNHLY and FYNNEI. The V gene lost 2 bases and the J gene lost 2 bases, with 4 bases spanning the gap. CDR3 DNA sequence: TGTGCCAGCAGTGAAATAGGCAATCAGCCCCAGCATTTT. Translating it yields CASSEIGNQPQHF.

The count of this clone is one. The chain joins TRBV14 to TRBJ2-5, with no clear D. Germline values: CDR1 SGHDN, CDR2 FVKESK. V gave up 2 bases and J gave up 1 base, with 5 bases separating them. The CDR3 covers 13 residues. The CDR3 region has the DNA TGTGCCAGCAGCCAAAATTCCCAAGAGACCCAGTACTTC. Translated, it gives CASSQNSQETQYF.

The chain joins TRBV4-2 to TRBJ2-5; possible D gene TRBD1, 6 bases. The tail of the sequence fits TRBJ2-7 better, so the J call may be wrong. This CDR3 is built from 15 residues. From germline, CDR1 is LGHNA and CDR2 YNFKEQ. As DNA, the CDR3 is TGTGCCAGCAGCCAAGATTCAACAGGGCACTACGAGCAGTACTTC. Its protein product is CASSQDSTGHYEQYF.

The V call is TRBV9, the J call TRBJ2-7, with 8 bases matching TRBD2. The CDR3 totals 15 residues. V lost 3 bases to trimming and J lost 6 bases; unmatched junction nucleotides: 11. The V gene's germline CDR1 is SGDLS and CDR2 YYNGEE. CDR3 in amino acids: CASSGPGGVEAEQYF. As DNA, the CDR3 is TGTGCCAGCAGCGGACCCGGGGGGGTAGAGGCCGAGCAGTACTTC.

The chain combines TRBV15 with TRBJ2-5, with 9 bases fitting TRBD2. Germline CDR1 reads LNHNV; CDR2 reads YYDKDF (reference sequence). Trimming at V came to 0 bases and at J to 2 bases, leaving 4 bases not matched to a gene. The CDR3 extends over 16 amino acids. The CDR3 protein is CATSRDRLAGQETQYF. DNA of the CDR3: TGTGCCACCAGCAGAGATCGTCTAGCGGGGCAAGAGACCCAGTACTTC.

The rearrangement joins TRBV7-3 to TRBJ2-1; D might be TRBD1 (7 bases). This CDR3 region has 14 residues. Germline-derived CDR1 and CDR2 are SGHTA and FQGTGA. Trimming took 1 base from V and 5 from J, leaving 9 bases between them. This chain's CDR3 is CASSLSGTDNEQFF. The DNA for the CDR3 is TGTGCCAGCAGCTTAAGCGGGACAGACAATGAGCAGTTCTTC.

The chain carries TRBV19 and TRBJ2-4; a weak D match, TRBD1 (6 bases). CDR1 LNHDA and CDR2 SQIVND come from the germline V gene (reference sequence). CDR3 size: 15 residues. V was cut by 9 bases and J by 2 bases, with 17 bases left in between. CDR3 DNA: TGTGCCAGCAACCCCCTGGGGGCCACCAAAAACATTCAGTACTTC. Translating gives CASNPLGATKNIQYF.

CDR3 in DNA: TGTGCCAGCAGTGAACGCAGGTCGGTCACTGAAGCTTTCTTT. Amino acids: CASSERRSVTEAFF. V gene TRBV2 combines with J gene TRBJ1-1; D call uncertain. V dropped 2 bases and J dropped 4 bases, with 11 bases sitting between them. The CDR3 has 14 residues. Germline CDR1 SNHLY, CDR2 FYNNEI. Full variable domain (remainder filled in from reference TRBV2 and TRBJ1-1): EPEVTQTPSHQVTQMGQEVILRCVPISNHLYFYWYRQILGQKVEFLVSFYNNEISEKSEIFDDQFSVERPDGSNFTLKIRSTKLEDSAMYFCASSERRSVTEAFFGQGTRLTVV.

The rearrangement links TRBV6-5 to TRBJ2-7, with D perhaps assigned TRBD1 or TRBD2 (5 bases each). The CDR3 covers 14 residues. Trimming removed 5 bases from V and 1 base from J, with 12 bases in between. The germline V gene has CDR1 MNHEY and CDR2 SVGAGI. CDR3 loop: CASSGASRSYEQYF. CDR3 bases: TGTGCCAGCAGTGGGGCTAGCAGGTCCTACGAGCAGTACTTC.

The chain is built from TRBV7-9 and TRBJ2-7; D possibly corresponds to TRBD1 (6 bases). CDR3 size: 13 residues. Looked up from germline, CDR1 is SEHNR and CDR2 is FQNEAQ (reference sequence). With 7 bases removed from V and 1 base from J, the gap between germline ends came to 11 bases. CDR3 in DNA: TGTGCCAGCAACCCGACAGGTTCCTACGAGCAGTACTTC. Residues: CASNPTGSYEQYF.

The chain has TRBV6-4 and TRBJ2-6, with D possibly called TRBD1 or TRBD2 (6 bases each). In germline, CDR1 is MRHNA, CDR2 SNTAGT. V dropped 5 bases and J dropped 2 bases, with 10 bases sitting between them. This CDR3 has 15 residues. Here the CDR3 DNA reads TGTGCCAGCAGTCCGGGGGCGCCTGGGGCCAACGTCCTGACTTTC. Its translation is CASSPGAPGANVLTF.

The chain is built from TRBV5-5 and TRBJ1-1, with unresolved D. Germline assignment: CDR1 SGHKS and CDR2 YYEKEE (reference sequence). Trimming took off 4 bases at V and 6 bases at J, with 13 bases between the two ends. The CDR3 extends over 13 amino acids. The CDR3: CASSMYRLAEAFF. As DNA, the CDR3 is TGTGCCAGCAGCATGTACCGGCTCGCTGAAGCTTTCTTT.

This chain links TRBV28 with TRBJ1-5; possibly TRBD1 for D (5 bases). The CDR3 loop spans 16 amino acids. Germline V lookup: CDR1 MDHEN, CDR2 SYDVKM. Trimming pared 2 bases from V and 4 bases from J, leaving 15 bases between. The CDR3 reads CASSLILAGNNQPQHF. The CDR3 coding sequence is TGTGCCAGCAGTTTAATTCTCGCAGGGAATAATCAGCCCCAGCATTTT.

This chain joins TRBV7-6 and TRBJ1-3; D perhaps matches TRBD1 (5 bases). Looked up from germline, CDR1 is SGHVS and CDR2 is FNYEAQ. V gave up 5 bases and J gave up 4 bases, with 12 bases separating them. CDR3 size: 14 residues. Here the CDR3 DNA reads TGTGCCAGCAGCCTTGGGGCAGCAGGAAACACCATATATTTT. This gives the protein CASSLGAAGNTIYF.

V is TRBV7-2 and J is TRBJ2-5, with D tentatively TRBD2 (5 bases). The V end was cut by 2 bases, the J end by 4 bases, with 14 bases between. The CDR3 contains 15 residues. Germline values: CDR1 SGHTA, CDR2 FQGNSA. CDR3 in DNA: TGTGCCAGCAGCTTATTAGTAAAGCTAGCAGAGACCCAGTACTTC. Translating gives CASSLLVKLAETQYF.

V usage is TRBV2 and J usage is TRBJ1-2; D uncertain. From germline, CDR1 is SNHLY and CDR2 FYNNEI. V shed 3 bases and J shed 5 bases, with 10 bases lying between them. The CDR3 length is 13 residues. The CDR3 DNA reads TGTGCCAGCAGTGACGAGGGAATTTATGGCTACACCTTC. Translated, it gives CASSDEGIYGYTF.

This chain connects TRBV27 to TRBJ2-5; D is unresolved. Germline values: CDR1 MNHEY, CDR2 SMNVEV (reference sequence). This CDR3 is built from 16 residues. Between the trimmed V and J ends, which lost 5 bases and 5 bases, there was a span of 21 bases. The CDR3 coding sequence is TGTGCCAGCAGTCCACCCGGCGCCGGTTTAAGGGAGACCCAGTACTTC. It encodes CASSPPGAGLRETQYF.

This sequence joins TRBV5-1 and TRBJ2-5, with TRBD2 matching 9 bases. Germline trimming cut 5 bases from V and 4 bases from J; bases unmatched to any gene: 9. CDR1 and CDR2 (germline): SGHRS, YFSETQ. CDR3 length: 15 amino acids. The CDR3 loop reads CASRVPSGESETQYF. The CDR3 DNA reads as TGCGCCAGCAGGGTGCCTAGCGGGGAGTCAGAGACCCAGTACTTC.

The rearrangement links TRBV9 to TRBJ1-1, with a weak D call TRBD1 (6 bases). Trimming took 4 bases from V and 1 from J, leaving 14 bases between them. Germline V gene data show CDR1 as SGDLS and CDR2 as YYNGEE. This CDR3 contains 15 residues. For the CDR3, the DNA is TGTGCCAGCAGCTCCATGGGACACCCGAACACTGAAGCTTTCTTT. It is translated as CASSSMGHPNTEAFF. Using reference TRBV9 and TRBJ1-1 for the parts outside the CDR3, the full variable domain is DSGVTQTPKHLITATGQRVTLRCSPRSGDLSVYWYQQSLDQGLQFLIQYYNGEERAKGNILERFSAQQFPDLHSELNLSSLELGDSALYFCASSSMGHPNTEAFFGQGTRLTVV.

V and J are TRBV28 and TRBJ2-7; 9 nucleotides align to TRBD1. Trimming removed 4 bases from V and 1 base from J; junction bases left unmatched: 5. Per the germline V gene, CDR1 is MDHEN and CDR2 is SYDVKM. The CDR3 is 15 amino acids. CDR3 sequence: CASSSTGTGSYEQYF. Written as DNA, the CDR3 is TGTGCCAGCAGTTCAACCGGGACAGGGTCCTACGAGCAGTACTTC.

The CDR3 bases are TGTGCCAGCAGTGAAGGGGGTTCGTGGCAGACCTACGAGCAGTACTTC. This translates into CASSEGGSWQTYEQYF. V usage is TRBV6-1 and J usage is TRBJ2-7; D is unclear. Per germline, CDR1 MNHNS and CDR2 SASEGT. The CDR3 is 16 residues long. V lost 1 base and J 2 bases, leaving 15 bases between the germline ends.

The chain employs TRBV7-9 and TRBJ1-1; D perhaps matches TRBD1 (6 bases). The CDR3 length is 15 residues. Germline CDR1 SEHNR, CDR2 FQNEAQ (reference sequence). Trimming cost V 2 bases and J 7 bases, with 17 bases left between them. DNA for the CDR3: TGTGCCAGCAGCTTATCGGGACATCTTGGCGTTGAAGCTTTCTTT. Translation gives CASSLSGHLGVEAFF.

The table lists this clone with a few counts. V is TRBV10-3 and J is TRBJ2-3; 9 bases agree with TRBD2. J lost 4 bases, V lost 8 bases, and 7 bases had no gene match. The CDR3 has 14 residues. CDR1 is ENHRY, CDR2 SYGVKD, per germline. The CDR3 DNA follows: TGTGCCATCGCCCAGCGGGAGGTGGCAGATACGCAGTATTTT. This encodes CAIAQREVADTQYF.

For this clone: Other DNA sequences in the same sample also yield this CDR3. This chain links TRBV7-2 with TRBJ2-5; D gene unclear. The V gene's germline CDR1 is SGHTA and CDR2 FQGNSA. The CDR3 loop spans 14 amino acids. V was shortened by 6 bases and J by 0 bases, with 11 bases between the two germline ends. CDR3 amino acids: CASRPTRYQETQYF. In DNA, the CDR3 is TGTGCCAGCAGACCTACAAGATACCAAGAGACCCAGTACTTC.